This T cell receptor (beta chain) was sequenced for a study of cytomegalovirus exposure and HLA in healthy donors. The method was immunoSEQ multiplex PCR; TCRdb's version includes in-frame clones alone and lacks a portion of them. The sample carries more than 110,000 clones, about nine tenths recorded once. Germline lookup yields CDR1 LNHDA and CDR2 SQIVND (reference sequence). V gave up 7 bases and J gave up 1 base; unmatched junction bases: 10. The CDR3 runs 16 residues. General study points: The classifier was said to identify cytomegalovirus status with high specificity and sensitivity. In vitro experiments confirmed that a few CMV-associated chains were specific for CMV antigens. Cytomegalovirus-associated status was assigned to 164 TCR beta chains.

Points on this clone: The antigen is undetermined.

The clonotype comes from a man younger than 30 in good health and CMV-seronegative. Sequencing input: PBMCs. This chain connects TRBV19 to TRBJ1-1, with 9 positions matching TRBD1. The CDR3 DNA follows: TGTGCCAGTACTAAGGGACAGGGAAGCTGGAACACTGAAGCTTTCTTT. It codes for CASTKGQGSWNTEAFF.